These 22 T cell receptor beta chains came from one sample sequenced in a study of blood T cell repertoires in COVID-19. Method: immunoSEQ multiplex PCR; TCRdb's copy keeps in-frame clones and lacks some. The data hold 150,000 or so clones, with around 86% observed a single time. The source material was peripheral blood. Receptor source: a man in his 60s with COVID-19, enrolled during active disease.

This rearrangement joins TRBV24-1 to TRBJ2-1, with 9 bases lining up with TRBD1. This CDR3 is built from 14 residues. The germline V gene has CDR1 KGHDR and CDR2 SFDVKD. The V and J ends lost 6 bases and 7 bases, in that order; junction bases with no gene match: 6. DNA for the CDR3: TGTGCCACCAGTCCACAGGGGGCTTCGAATGAGCAGTTCTTC. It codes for CATSPQGASNEQFF.

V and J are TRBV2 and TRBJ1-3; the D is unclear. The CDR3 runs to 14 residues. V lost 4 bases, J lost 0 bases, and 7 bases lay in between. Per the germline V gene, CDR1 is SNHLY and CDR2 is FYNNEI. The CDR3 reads CASSGASSGNTIYF. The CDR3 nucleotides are TGTGCCAGCAGTGGGGCCAGCTCTGGAAACACCATATATTTT.

CDR3 sequence (DNA): TGTGCCAGTAGAAGTAGCGGGAACACAGATACGCAGTATTTT. It yields the protein CASRSSGNTDTQYF. The rearrangement links TRBV19 to TRBJ2-3; 8 nucleotides match TRBD2. The CDR3 is 14 residues long. The J segment lost 2 bases and the V segment lost 6 bases, leaving 4 bases of the junction unmatched. Germline V gene sequence: CDR1 LNHDA, CDR2 SQIVND (reference sequence).

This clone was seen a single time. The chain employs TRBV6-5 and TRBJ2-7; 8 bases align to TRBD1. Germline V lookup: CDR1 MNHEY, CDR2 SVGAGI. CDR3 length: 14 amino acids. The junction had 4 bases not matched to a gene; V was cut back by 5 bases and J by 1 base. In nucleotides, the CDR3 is TGTGCCAGCAGTACCCGGGACAGGTCCTACGAGCAGTACTTC. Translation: CASSTRDRSYEQYF.

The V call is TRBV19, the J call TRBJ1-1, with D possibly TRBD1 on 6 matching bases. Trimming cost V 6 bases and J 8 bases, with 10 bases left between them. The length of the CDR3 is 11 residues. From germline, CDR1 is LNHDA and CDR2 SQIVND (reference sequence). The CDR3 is CASSRTAEAFF. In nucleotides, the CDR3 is TGTGCCAGTAGCCGGACAGCCGAAGCTTTCTTT.

In nucleotides, the CDR3 is TGTGCCAGCAGCCTTATCAGGACTAATACAGATACGCAGTATTTT. Translation: CASSLIRTNTDTQYF. The V call is TRBV9, the J call TRBJ2-3; weak D call: TRBD2 (6 bases). V lost 4 bases and J 3 bases, leaving 15 bases between the germline ends. The CDR3 totals 15 residues. The V gene's germline CDR1 is SGDLS and CDR2 YYNGEE.

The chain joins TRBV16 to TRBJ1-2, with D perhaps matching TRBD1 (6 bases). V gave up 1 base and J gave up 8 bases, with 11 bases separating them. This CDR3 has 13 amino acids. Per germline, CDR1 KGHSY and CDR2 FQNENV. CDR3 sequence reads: CASSQWAGDGYTF. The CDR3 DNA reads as TGTGCCAGCAGCCAATGGGCAGGGGACGGCTACACCTTC.

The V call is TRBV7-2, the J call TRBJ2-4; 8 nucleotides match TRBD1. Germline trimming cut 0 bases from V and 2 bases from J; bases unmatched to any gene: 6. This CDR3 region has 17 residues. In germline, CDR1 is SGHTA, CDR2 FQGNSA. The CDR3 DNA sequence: TGTGCCAGCAGCTTAGCCGCCGGGACAGGATCCAAAAACATTCAGTACTTC. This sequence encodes CASSLAAGTGSKNIQYF.

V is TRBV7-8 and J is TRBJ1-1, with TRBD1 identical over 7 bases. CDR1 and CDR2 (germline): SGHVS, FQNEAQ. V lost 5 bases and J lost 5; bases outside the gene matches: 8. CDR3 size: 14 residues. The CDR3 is CASSPGTASTEAFF. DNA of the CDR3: TGTGCCAGCAGCCCAGGGACAGCTTCAACTGAAGCTTTCTTT.

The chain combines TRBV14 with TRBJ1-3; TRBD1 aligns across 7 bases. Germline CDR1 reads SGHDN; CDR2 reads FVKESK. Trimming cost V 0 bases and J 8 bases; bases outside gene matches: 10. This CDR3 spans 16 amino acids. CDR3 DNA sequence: TGTGCCAGCAGCCAAGATGGAGGACAGGTATTCGACACCATATATTTT. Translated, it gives CASSQDGGQVFDTIYF.

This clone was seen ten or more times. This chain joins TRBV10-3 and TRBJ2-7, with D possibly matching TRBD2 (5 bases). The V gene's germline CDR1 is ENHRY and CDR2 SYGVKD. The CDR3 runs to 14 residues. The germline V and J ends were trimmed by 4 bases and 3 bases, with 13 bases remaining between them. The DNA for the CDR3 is TGTGCCATCAGTGTGCAAGCGGAACTCTACGAGCAGTACTTC. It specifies CAISVQAELYEQYF.

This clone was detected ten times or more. The CDR3 DNA follows: TGCGCCAGCAGCTTGGGTGGGAGCTCCTACGAGCAGTACTTC. Protein product: CASSLGGSSYEQYF. The J gene is TRBJ2-7, the V gene TRBV5-1, with a weak D call TRBD2 (5 bases). Trimming removed 0 bases from V and 0 bases from J, with 7 bases in between. The CDR3 runs 14 residues. Germline CDR1 and CDR2: SGHRS and YFSETQ.

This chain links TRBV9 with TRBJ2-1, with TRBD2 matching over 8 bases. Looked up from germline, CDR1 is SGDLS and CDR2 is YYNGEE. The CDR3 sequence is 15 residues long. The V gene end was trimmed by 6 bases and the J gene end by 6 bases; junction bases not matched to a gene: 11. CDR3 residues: CASTRNGAGGNEQFF. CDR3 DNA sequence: TGTGCCAGCACTAGAAATGGGGCGGGGGGCAATGAGCAGTTCTTC.

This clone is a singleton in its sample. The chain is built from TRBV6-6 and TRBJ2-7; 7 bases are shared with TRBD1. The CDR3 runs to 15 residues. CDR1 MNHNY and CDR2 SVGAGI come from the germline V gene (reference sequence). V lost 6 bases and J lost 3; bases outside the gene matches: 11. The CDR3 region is CASRIKGGEDYEQYF. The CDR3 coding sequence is TGTGCCAGCAGAATTAAAGGGGGCGAAGACTACGAGCAGTACTTC.

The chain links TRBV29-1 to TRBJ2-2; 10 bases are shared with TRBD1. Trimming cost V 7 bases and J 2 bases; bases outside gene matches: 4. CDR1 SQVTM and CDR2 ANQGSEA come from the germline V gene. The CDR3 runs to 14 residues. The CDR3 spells CSAGDRGNTGELFF. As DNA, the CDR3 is TGCAGCGCCGGGGACAGGGGAAACACCGGGGAGCTGTTTTTT.

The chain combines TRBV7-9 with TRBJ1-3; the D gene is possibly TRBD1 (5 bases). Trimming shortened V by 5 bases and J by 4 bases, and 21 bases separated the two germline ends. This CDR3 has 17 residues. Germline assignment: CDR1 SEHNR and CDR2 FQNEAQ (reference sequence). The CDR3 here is CASSDKRRGFLGNTIYF. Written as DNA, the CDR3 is TGTGCCAGCAGCGATAAAAGGCGGGGGTTCTTGGGAAACACCATATATTTT. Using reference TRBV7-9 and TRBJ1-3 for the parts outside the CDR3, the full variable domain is DTGVSQNPRHKITKRGQNVTFRCDPISEHNRLYWYRQTLGQGPEFLTYFQNEAQLEKSRLLSDRFSAERPKGSFSTLEIQRTEQGDSAMYLCASSDKRRGFLGNTIYFGEGSWLTVV.

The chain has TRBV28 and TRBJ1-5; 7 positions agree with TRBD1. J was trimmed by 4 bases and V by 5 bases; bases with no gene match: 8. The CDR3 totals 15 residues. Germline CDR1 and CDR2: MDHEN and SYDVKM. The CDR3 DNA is TGTGCCAGCAGTCCCCGGACAGGAGTTAATCAGCCCCAGCATTTT. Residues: CASSPRTGVNQPQHF. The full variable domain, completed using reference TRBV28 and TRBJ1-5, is DVKVTQSSRYLVKRTGEKVFLECVQDMDHENMFWYRQDPGLGLRLIYFSYDVKMKEKGDIPEGYSVSREKKERFSLILESASTNQTSMYLCASSPRTGVNQPQHFGDGTRLSIL.

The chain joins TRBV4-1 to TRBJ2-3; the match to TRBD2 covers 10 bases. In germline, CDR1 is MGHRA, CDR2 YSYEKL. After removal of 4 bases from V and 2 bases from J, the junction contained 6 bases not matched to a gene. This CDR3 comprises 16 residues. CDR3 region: CASSPPLAGATDTQYF. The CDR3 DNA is TGCGCCAGCAGCCCCCCGCTAGCGGGGGCCACAGATACGCAGTATTTT.

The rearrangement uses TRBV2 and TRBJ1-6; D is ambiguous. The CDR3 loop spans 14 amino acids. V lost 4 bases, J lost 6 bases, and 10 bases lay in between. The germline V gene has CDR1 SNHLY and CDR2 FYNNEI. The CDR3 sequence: CASSAGSGNSPLHF. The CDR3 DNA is TGTGCCAGCAGTGCGGGAAGTGGTAATTCACCCCTCCACTTT.

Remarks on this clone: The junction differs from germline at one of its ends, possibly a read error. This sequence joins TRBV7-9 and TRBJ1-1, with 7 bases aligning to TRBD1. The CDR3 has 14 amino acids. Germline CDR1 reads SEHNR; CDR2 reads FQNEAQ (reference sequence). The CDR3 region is CASSVAGQNTEAFF. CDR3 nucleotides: TGTGCCAGCAGCGTAGCGGGACAGAATACTGAAGCTTTCTTT.

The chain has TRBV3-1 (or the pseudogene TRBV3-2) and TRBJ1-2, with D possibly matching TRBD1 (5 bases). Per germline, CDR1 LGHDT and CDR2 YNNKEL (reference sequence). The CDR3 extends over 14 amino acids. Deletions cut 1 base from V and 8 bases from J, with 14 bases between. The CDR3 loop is CASSQVTEARGYTF. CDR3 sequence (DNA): TGTGCCAGCAGCCAAGTGACAGAAGCTAGGGGCTACACCTTC.

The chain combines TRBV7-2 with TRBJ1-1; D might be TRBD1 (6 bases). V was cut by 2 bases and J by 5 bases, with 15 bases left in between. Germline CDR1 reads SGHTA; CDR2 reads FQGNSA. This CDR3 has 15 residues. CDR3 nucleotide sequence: TGTGCCAGCAGCTTATACAGGGCCCAAGGGACTGAAGCTTTCTTT. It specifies CASSLYRAQGTEAFF.